The T cell receptor beta chain described here comes from a study of Ad26.COV2.S vaccination and SARS-CoV-2 variants. Repertoires were generated with immunoSEQ multiplex PCR, while TCRdb's copy carries only in-frame clones and drops some. Of approximately 410,000 clones in the sample, 80% to 95% were seen once. The treatment is: 15 to 20 received Ad26.COV2.S at low or high dose, single or two shots; five or six received placebo; per-sample allocation not given. Samples analyzed were those drawn on day 63 after the first vaccine or placebo injection. The CDR3 spans 19 residues. The germline gives CDR1 MNHNY, CDR2 SVGAGI (reference sequence). V dropped 5 bases and J dropped 1 base, with 24 bases sitting between them.

This chain uses TRBV6-6 with TRBJ2-4, with D tentatively TRBD1 or TRBD2 (5 bases each). The sequence derives from a person aged 18-60 years who received the Ad26.COV2.S COVID-19 vaccine or a placebo. The material sequenced was peripheral blood, taken in a trial of Ad26.COV2.S vaccine versus placebo. CDR3 region: CASSLRLRAQGEAKNIQYF. The CDR3 region has the DNA TGTGCCAGCAGTCTACGTCTGAGGGCTCAGGGTGAGGCCAAAAACATTCAGTACTTC.